This T cell receptor beta chain was recorded in a study of OX40 agonist ivuxolimab in advanced cancers. Across the study: Previous treatment with anti-PD-1, anti-PD-L1 or anti-CTLA-4 therapy was allowed; about 44% had received some.

As regards this clone: Its antigen is undetermined.

Regarding the study as a whole: CD4+ and CD8+ blood T cells expanded clonally by week 6 at 0.1 to 3.0 mg/kg.

The CDR3 covers 14 residues. The germline V gene has CDR1 MNHNS and CDR2 SASEGT. Between the trimmed V and J ends, which lost 2 bases and 6 bases, there was a span of 11 bases. Clones were sequenced by immunoSEQ multiplex PCR, and TCRdb holds only the in-frame ones, with some missing. Among about 64,000 clones listed, around 84% were seen once. This chain links TRBV6-1 with TRBJ1-5; perhaps TRBD1 as D (6 bases). The source of this sequence is an adult with an advanced solid tumor such as melanoma, head and neck, liver or kidney cancer. The source was CD4+ or CD8+ T cells sorted from blood, collected in a trial of the OX40 agonist ivuxolimab. CDR3 in DNA: TGTGCCAGCAGTGAATCGGGGGGGCCTCAGCCCCAGCATTTT. It yields the protein CASSESGGPQPQHF.